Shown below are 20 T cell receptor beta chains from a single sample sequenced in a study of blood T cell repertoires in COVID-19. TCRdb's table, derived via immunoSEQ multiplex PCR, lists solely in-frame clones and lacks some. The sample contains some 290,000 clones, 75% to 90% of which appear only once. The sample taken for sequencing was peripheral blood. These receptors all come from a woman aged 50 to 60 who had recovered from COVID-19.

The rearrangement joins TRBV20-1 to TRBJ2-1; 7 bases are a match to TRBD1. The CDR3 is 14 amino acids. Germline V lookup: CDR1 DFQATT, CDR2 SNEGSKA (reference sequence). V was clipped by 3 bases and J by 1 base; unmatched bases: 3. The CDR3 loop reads CSASRGQSYNEQFF. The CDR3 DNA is TGCAGTGCTAGTAGGGGACAGTCCTACAATGAGCAGTTCTTC.

This CDR3 reads CASSLGPEQGDETEAFF. CDR3 bases: TGCGCCAGCAGCTTGGGGCCGGAACAGGGGGATGAGACTGAAGCTTTCTTT. The J gene is TRBJ1-1, the V gene TRBV5-1, with 8 positions matching TRBD1. CDR3 length equals 17 residues. Trimming at V came to 0 bases and at J to 5 bases, leaving 12 bases not matched to a gene. CDR1 and CDR2 from the germline V gene are SGHRS and YFSETQ. Full variable domain (outside the CDR3, taken from reference TRBV5-1 and TRBJ1-1): KAGVTQTPRYLIKTRGQQVTLSCSPISGHRSVSWYQQTPGQGLQFLFEYFSETQRNKGNFPGRFSGRQFSNSRSEMNVSTLELGDSALYLCASSLGPEQGDETEAFFGQGTRLTVV.

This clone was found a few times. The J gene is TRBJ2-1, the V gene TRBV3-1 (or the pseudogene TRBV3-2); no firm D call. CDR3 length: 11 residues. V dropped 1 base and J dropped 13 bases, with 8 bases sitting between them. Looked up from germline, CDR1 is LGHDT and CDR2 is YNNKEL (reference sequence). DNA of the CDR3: TGTGCCAGCAGCCAAGGGCTAGGACAGTTCTTC. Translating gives CASSQGLGQFF.

CDR3 bases: TGCGCCAGCAGCTTGGGCGGGATCACTAATGAAAAACTGTTTTTT. Translating it yields CASSLGGITNEKLFF. The chain has TRBV5-1 and TRBJ1-4; D is undetermined. Germline assignment: CDR1 SGHRS and CDR2 YFSETQ. The CDR3 covers 15 residues. The V end lost 0 bases, the J end lost 2 bases, and 8 bases lay between the germline ends. The whole variable domain, remainder taken from reference TRBV5-1 and TRBJ1-4, is KAGVTQTPRYLIKTRGQQVTLSCSPISGHRSVSWYQQTPGQGLQFLFEYFSETQRNKGNFPGRFSGRQFSNSRSEMNVSTLELGDSALYLCASSLGGITNEKLFFGSGTQLSVL.

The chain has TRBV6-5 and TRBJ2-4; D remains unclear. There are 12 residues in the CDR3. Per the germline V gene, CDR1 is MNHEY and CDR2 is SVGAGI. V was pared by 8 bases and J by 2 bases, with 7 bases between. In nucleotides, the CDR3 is TGTGCCAGCGCAGCGACCAAAAACATTCAGTACTTC. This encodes CASAATKNIQYF.

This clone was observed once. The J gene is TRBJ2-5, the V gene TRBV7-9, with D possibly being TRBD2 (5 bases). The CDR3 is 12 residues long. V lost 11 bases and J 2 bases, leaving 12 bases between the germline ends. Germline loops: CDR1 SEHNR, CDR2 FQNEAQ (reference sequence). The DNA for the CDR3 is TGTGCCGGAACTAGAGATCAAGAGACCCAGTACTTC. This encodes CAGTRDQETQYF.

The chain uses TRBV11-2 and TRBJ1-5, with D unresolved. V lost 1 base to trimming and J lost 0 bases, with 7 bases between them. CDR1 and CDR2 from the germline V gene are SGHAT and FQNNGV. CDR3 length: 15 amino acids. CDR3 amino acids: CASSLGLFSNQPQHF. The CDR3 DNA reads TGTGCCAGCAGCTTAGGACTCTTTAGCAATCAGCCCCAGCATTTT. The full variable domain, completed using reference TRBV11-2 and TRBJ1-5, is EAGVAQSPRYKIIEKRQSVAFWCNPISGHATLYWYQQILGQGPKLLIQFQNNGVVDDSQLPKDRFSAERLKGVDSTLKIQPAKLEDSAVYLCASSLGLFSNQPQHFGDGTRLSIL.

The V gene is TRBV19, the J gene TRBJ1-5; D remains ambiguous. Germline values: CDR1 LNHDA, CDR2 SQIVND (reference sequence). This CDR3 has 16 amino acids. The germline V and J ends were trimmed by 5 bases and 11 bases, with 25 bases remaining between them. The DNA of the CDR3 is TGTGCCAGTAGTCCAGAGGCCGGAAGACTCAATCAAGCCCAGCATTTT. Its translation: CASSPEAGRLNQAQHF.

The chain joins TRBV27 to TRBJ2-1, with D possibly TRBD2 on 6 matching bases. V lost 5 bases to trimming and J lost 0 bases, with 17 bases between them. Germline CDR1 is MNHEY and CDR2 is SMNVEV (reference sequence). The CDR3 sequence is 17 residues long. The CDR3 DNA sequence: TGTGCCAGCAGTCCTTTTGGCGGGACCCCCTCCTACAATGAGCAGTTCTTC. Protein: CASSPFGGTPSYNEQFF.

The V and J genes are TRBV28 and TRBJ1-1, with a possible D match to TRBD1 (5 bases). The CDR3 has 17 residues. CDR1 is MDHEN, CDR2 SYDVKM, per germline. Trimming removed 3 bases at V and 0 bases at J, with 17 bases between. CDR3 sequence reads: CASSFGWRGLMNTEAFF. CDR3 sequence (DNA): TGTGCCAGCAGTTTCGGGTGGAGGGGCTTGATGAACACTGAAGCTTTCTTT. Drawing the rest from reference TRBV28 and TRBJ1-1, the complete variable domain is DVKVTQSSRYLVKRTGEKVFLECVQDMDHENMFWYRQDPGLGLRLIYFSYDVKMKEKGDIPEGYSVSREKKERFSLILESASTNQTSMYLCASSFGWRGLMNTEAFFGQGTRLTVV.

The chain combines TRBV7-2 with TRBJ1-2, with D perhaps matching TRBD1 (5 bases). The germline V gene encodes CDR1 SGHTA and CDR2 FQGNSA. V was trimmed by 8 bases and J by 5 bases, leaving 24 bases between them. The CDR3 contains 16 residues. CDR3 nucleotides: TGTGCCAGCCGGCCGGAGTGGGGGGGAGGTGGGTATGGCTACACCTTC. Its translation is CASRPEWGGGGYGYTF.

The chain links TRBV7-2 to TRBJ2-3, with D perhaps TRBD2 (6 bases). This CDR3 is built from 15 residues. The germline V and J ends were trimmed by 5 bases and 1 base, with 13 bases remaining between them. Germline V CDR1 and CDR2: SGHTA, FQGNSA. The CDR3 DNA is TGTGCCAGCAGCGTGGCTAGCGCCCGCACAGATACGCAGTATTTT. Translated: CASSVASARTDTQYF.

The CDR3: CASSLEAPGPNYGYTF. Here the CDR3 DNA reads TGCGCCAGCAGCTTGGAGGCCCCAGGCCCTAACTATGGCTACACCTTC. J is TRBJ1-2 and V is TRBV5-1; D unresolved. Per germline, CDR1 SGHRS and CDR2 YFSETQ. This CDR3 spans 16 amino acids. V shed 0 bases and J shed 0 bases, with 12 bases lying between them.

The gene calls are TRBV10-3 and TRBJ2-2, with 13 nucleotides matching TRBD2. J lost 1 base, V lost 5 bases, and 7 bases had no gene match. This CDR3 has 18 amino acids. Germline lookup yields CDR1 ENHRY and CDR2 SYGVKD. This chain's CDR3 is CAISLRLAGGLNTGELFF. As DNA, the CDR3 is TGTGCCATCAGTCTACGACTAGCGGGAGGTCTGAACACCGGGGAGCTGTTTTTT.

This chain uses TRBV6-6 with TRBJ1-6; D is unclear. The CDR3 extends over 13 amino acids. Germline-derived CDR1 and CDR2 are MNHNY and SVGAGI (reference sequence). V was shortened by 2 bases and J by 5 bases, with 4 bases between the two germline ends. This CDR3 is CASSYTNNSPLHF. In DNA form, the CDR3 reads TGTGCCAGCAGTTACACTAATAATTCACCCCTCCACTTT.

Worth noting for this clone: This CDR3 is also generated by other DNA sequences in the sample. CDR3 DNA: TGCGCCAGCAGCTCCCAGGGGGACTATGGCTACACCTTC. Amino acids: CASSSQGDYGYTF. The chain couples TRBV5-1 to TRBJ1-2, with TRBD1 matching over 7 bases. This CDR3 contains 13 residues. J gave up 3 bases and V 3 bases, and 2 bases lay outside the gene matches. Looked up from germline, CDR1 is SGHRS and CDR2 is YFSETQ.

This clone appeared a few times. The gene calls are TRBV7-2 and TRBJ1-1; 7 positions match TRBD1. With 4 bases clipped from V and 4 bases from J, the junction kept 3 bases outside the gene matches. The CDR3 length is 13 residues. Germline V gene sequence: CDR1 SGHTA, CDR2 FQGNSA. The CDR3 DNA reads TGTGCCAGCAGCTCCCAGGGGGTCACTGAAGCTTTCTTT. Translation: CASSSQGVTEAFF.

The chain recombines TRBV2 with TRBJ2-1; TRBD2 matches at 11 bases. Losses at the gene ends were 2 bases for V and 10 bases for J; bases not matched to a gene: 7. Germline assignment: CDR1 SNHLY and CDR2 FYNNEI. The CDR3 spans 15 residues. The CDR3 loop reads CASSETTSGGGEQFF. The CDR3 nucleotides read TGTGCCAGCAGTGAAACCACTAGCGGGGGTGGCGAGCAGTTCTTC.

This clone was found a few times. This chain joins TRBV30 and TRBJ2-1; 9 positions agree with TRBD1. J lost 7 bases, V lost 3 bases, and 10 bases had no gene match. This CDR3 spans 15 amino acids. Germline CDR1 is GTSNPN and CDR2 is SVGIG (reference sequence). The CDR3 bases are TGTGCCTGGAGCTTTGGGACAGGGATAACAAATGAGCAGTTCTTC. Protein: CAWSFGTGITNEQFF.

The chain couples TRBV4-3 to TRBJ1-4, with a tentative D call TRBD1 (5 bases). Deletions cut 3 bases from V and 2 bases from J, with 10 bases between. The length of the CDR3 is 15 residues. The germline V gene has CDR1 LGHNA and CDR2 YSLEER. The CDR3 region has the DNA TGCGCCAGCAGCCAGGGGACTGGGACTAATGAAAAACTGTTTTTT. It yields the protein CASSQGTGTNEKLFF.